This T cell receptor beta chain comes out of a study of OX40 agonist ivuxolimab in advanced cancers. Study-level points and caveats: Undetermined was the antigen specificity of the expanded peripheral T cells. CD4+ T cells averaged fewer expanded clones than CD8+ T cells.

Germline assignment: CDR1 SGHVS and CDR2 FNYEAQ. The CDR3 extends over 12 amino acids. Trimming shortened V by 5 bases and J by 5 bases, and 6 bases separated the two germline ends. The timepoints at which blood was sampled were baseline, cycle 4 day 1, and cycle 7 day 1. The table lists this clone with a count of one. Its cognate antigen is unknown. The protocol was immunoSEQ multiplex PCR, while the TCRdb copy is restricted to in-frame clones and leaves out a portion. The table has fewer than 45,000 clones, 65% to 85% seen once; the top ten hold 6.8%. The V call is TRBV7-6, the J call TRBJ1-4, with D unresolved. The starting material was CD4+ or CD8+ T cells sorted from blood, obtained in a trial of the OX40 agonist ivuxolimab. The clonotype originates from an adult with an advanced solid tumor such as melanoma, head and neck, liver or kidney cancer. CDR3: CASSPDNEKLFF. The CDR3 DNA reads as TGTGCCAGCAGCCCCGACAATGAAAAACTGTTTTTT.